Listed below are T cell receptor beta chains from one sample, sequenced in a study of cytomegalovirus exposure and HLA in healthy donors. Data came from immunoSEQ multiplex PCR; TCRdb stores just in-frame clones and leaves some out. The table includes about 130,000 clones, roughly 70% detected once. The sample was PBMCs. These receptors were obtained from a man aged 40-50 years in good health and CMV-seronegative. Both conserved end residues are part of each CDR3. D genes are given only for firm matches. Clone size is not always given. Where it is, it says once, few, many or a class for expanded clones.

-	TRBJ1-4	13	TRBV5-1	-	CASSLAHNEKLFF	TGCGCCAGCAGCTTGGCCCATAATGAAAAACTGTTTTTT
-	TRBJ2-7	18	TRBV4-1	TRBD2	CASSQDPGLAPIGDEQYF	TGCGCCAGCAGCCAAGATCCGGGACTAGCACCTATTGGGGACGAGCAGTACTTC
-	TRBJ2-7	13	TRBV29-1	TRBD1	CSPRTGSSHEQYF	TGCAGCCCGCGGACAGGATCTTCCCACGAGCAGTACTTC
-	TRBJ2-7	16	TRBV5-4	TRBD2	CASSALPSGVLLKQYF	TGTGCCAGCAGCGCCCTTCCTAGCGGCGTACTACTCAAGCAGTACTTC
-	TRBJ2-6	17	TRBV19	-	CASSIPAGVSGANVLTF	TGTGCCAGTAGTATTCCCGCAGGGGTCTCTGGGGCCAACGTCCTGACTTTC
-	TRBJ2-7	12	TRBV9	-	CASSGGDYEQYF	TGTGCCAGCAGCGGCGGAGACTACGAGCAGTACTTC
-	TRBJ1-3	12	TRBV6-5	-	CATGGGGNTIYF	TGTGCCACCGGGGGGGGTGGAAACACCATATATTTT
few	TRBJ1-1	12	TRBV25-1	TRBD1	CASREGQTEAFF	TGTGCCAGCAGAGAGGGACAGACTGAAGCTTTCTTT
once	TRBJ2-7	14	TRBV6-5	TRBD2	CASSYGRAAYEQYF	TGTGCCAGCAGCTATGGGAGGGCAGCCTACGAGCAGTACTTC
-	TRBJ1-2	11	TRBV5-1	-	CASRREEGYTF	TGCGCCAGCAGACGTGAGGAAGGCTACACCTTC
-	TRBJ1-1	13	TRBV4-2	-	CASSQGEGPEAFF	TGTGCCAGCAGCCAAGGGGAGGGGCCTGAAGCTTTCTTT
-	TRBJ2-1	16	TRBV10-3	-	CAISESAGIVNNEQFF	TGTGCCATCAGTGAGTCGGCGGGGATCGTAAACAATGAGCAGTTCTTC
-	TRBJ1-3	17	TRBV6-1	TRBD1	CASSEARTGYSGNTIYF	TGTGCCAGCAGTGAAGCCCGGACAGGATACTCTGGAAACACCATATATTTT
-	TRBJ2-5	13	TRBV29-1	-	CSVGTETQETQYF	TGCAGCGTTGGGACAGAAACCCAAGAGACCCAGTACTTC
-	TRBJ1-2	15	TRBV7-2	-	CASSLGPGINYGYTF	TGTGCCAGCAGCTTAGGGCCAGGGATCAACTATGGCTACACCTTC
-	TRBJ2-3	15	TRBV6-1	TRBD2	CASKTGTSGTDTQYF	TGTGCCAGCAAGACCGGGACTAGCGGCACAGATACGCAGTATTTT
-	TRBJ2-3	14	TRBV6-6	-	CASSYGPPRDTQYF	TGTGCCAGCAGTTATGGGCCACCACGGGATACGCAGTATTTT
few	TRBJ1-3	14	TRBV6-6	-	CASSYTRTGNTIYF	TGTGCCAGCAGTTACACGCGAACTGGAAACACCATATATTTT
few	TRBJ2-3	16	TRBV5-6	TRBD1	CASSPGDRGSTDTQYF	TGTGCCAGCAGCCCTGGGGACAGGGGTAGCACAGATACGCAGTATTTT
-	TRBJ2-1	13	TRBV7-3	-	CASGSGSYNEQFF	TGTGCCAGCGGCAGCGGCTCCTACAATGAGCAGTTCTTC
-	TRBJ2-1	13	TRBV7-7	-	CASSQPLVNEQFF	TGTGCCAGCAGCCAACCCCTAGTGAATGAGCAGTTCTTC
few	TRBJ1-4	15	TRBV7-6	-	CASSLVVAGSEKLFF	TGTGCCAGCAGCTTAGTGGTTGCGGGCTCTGAAAAACTGTTTTTT
-	TRBJ1-1	14	TRBV7-8	-	CASSLAGSSTEAFF	TGTGCCAGCAGCTTAGCGGGCAGCAGCACTGAAGCTTTCTTT
few	TRBJ2-5	13	TRBV27	-	CASSPGTPETQYF	TGTGCCAGCAGTCCCGGGACACCGGAGACCCAGTACTTC
-	TRBJ2-2	12	TRBV19	-	CASRANTGELFF	TGTGCCAGTAGGGCTAACACCGGGGAGCTGTTTTTT
-	TRBJ1-4	14	TRBV6-1	-	CASSPGATNEKLFF	TGTGCCAGCAGCCCAGGGGCAACTAATGAAAAACTGTTTTTT
-	TRBJ1-5	12	TRBV6-1	-	CASSAHQRAQHF	TGTGCCAGCAGTGCCCACCAGCGCGCCCAGCATTTT
-	TRBJ2-7	14	TRBV29-1	-	CSVRRDAASYEQYF	TGCAGCGTTCGACGGGATGCGGCCTCCTACGAGCAGTACTTC
-	TRBJ2-7	15	TRBV27	TRBD2	CASSLGLAGIYEQYF	TGTGCCAGCAGTTTGGGACTAGCGGGTATCTACGAGCAGTACTTC
once	TRBJ2-7	16	TRBV5-1	TRBD1	CASSGGQGSYSYERYF	TGCGCCAGCAGCGGGGGACAGGGGTCCTACTCCTACGAGCGGTACTTC
few	TRBJ1-2	15	TRBV6-1	TRBD1	CASRTGTGDDYGYTF	TGTGCCAGCAGGACCGGGACAGGGGATGACTATGGCTACACCTTC